Below are 7 T cell receptor beta chains sequenced from a single sample in a study of tumor-infiltrating lymphocytes in primary liver carcinoma. From unsorted bulk tissue weighing roughly 17-31 mg, DNA and RNA were co-extracted. A primer matching the constant region was used to make TCR beta cDNA from 450 to 500 ng of total RNA. Generation of the TCR beta libraries relied on three nested multiplex PCR rounds using slightly modified ARM-PCR. The first two PCR rounds used TRBV1-TRBV30 primers with a Cbeta primer, about 9 cycles each. TCRdb redid the calling of the multiplex PCR reads with MiXCR, one entry per CDR3 protein. The table records about 74,000 distinct CDR3 sequences, approximately 70% of them present only once. The sample taken for sequencing was liver tumor tissue from sampling region 4. Noted subset: tumor region T4, right-lateral pole. These receptors originate from a middle-aged man with primary liver carcinoma and hepatitis B virus infection.

With respect to this clonotype: An end of the junction does not agree with germline; a read error may underlie this. This chain links TRBV10-3 with TRBJ2-7; 7 nucleotides match TRBD2. The CDR3 covers 14 residues. The germline CDR1 and CDR2 sequences are ENHRY and SYGVKD. The CDR3 DNA follows: TGTGCCATCAATGAGCGGGGAAAAGAGGAGGAGCAGTACTTC. It translates to CAINERGKEEEQYF.

With respect to this clonotype: At one of its ends the junction is not consistent with the germline gene, which may arise from a read error. This chain links TRBV11-2 with TRBJ2-7, with no clear D. The germline V gene has CDR1 SGHAT and CDR2 FQNNGV. This CDR3 has 15 amino acids. In nucleotides, the CDR3 is TGTGCCATCAGCCTATCTGTGGGAATATCCAGCGAGCAGTACTTC. This sequence encodes CAISLSVGISSEQYF.

On this clonotype: The germline gene is not matched at one end of the junction; a read error may be the cause. The CDR3 is CASNFGQLNTDTQYF. The CDR3 DNA reads as TGCGCCAGCAACTTTGGACAGTTAAACACAGATACGCAGTATTTT. This rearrangement joins TRBV11-2 to TRBJ2-3; the D gene is possibly TRBD1 (6 bases). Germline CDR1 is SGHAT and CDR2 is FQNNGV. This CDR3 is built from 15 residues.

Notes on this clonotype: An end of the junction does not agree with germline; a read error may underlie this. The rearrangement links TRBV28 to TRBJ2-7; D call uncertain. Germline lookup yields CDR1 MDHEN and CDR2 SYDVKM. The CDR3 covers 14 residues. The CDR3 is CASSSASSLDEQYF. The CDR3 DNA reads TGCGCCAGCAGTTCAGCCAGTTCCCTGGACGAGCAGTACTTC. Drawing the rest from reference TRBV28 and TRBJ2-7, the complete variable domain is DVKVTQSSRYLVKRTGEKVFLECVQDMDHENMFWYRQDPGLGLRLIYFSYDVKMKEKGDIPEGYSVSREKKERFSLILESASTNQTSMYLCASSSASSLDEQYFGPGTRLTVT.

Turning to this clonotype: This sequence may be a read error, since a much larger clone differs from it by one base. The CDR3 does not close with the conserved phenylalanine or tryptophan, likely indicating a read error. V gene TRBV30 combines with J gene TRBJ1-1; the D gene is possibly TRBD1 (5 bases). From germline, CDR1 is GTSNPN and CDR2 SVGIG (reference sequence). Trimming shortened V by 1 base and J by 6 bases, and 12 bases separated the two germline ends. The CDR3 contains 13 residues. The CDR3 DNA is TGTGCCTGGAGTGGGCAGGGATGGGCTGAAGCTTTCTCT. The encoded protein is CAWSGQGWAEAFS.

Turning to this clonotype: A read error may account for a junction end that differs from germline. The chain is built from TRBV7-9 and TRBJ2-7; unclear D gene. The CDR3 sequence is 13 residues long. Germline lookup yields CDR1 SEHNR and CDR2 FQNEAQ (reference sequence). The CDR3 loop reads CVSSTGPLGEQYF. The DNA for the CDR3 is TGTGTCAGCAGCACTGGACCCTTGGGCGAGCAGTACTTC.

Concerning this clonotype itself: Relative to the germline gene, one junction end is altered; a read error may explain this. The chain has TRBV7-8 and TRBJ2-1; D not resolved. The CDR3 contains 16 residues. Germline V gene sequence: CDR1 SGHVS, CDR2 FQNEAQ. The CDR3 coding sequence is TGTGCCAGCAGCTTAATTGGTCTGAGCTCCTACAATGAGCGGTTCTTC. Translating gives CASSLIGLSSYNERFF. The variable domain in full, with the rest retrieved from reference TRBV7-8 and TRBJ2-1, is GAGVSQSPRYKVAKRGQDVALRCDPISGHVSLFWYQQALGQGPEFLTYFQNEAQLDKSGLPSDRFFAERPEGSVSTLKIQRTQQEDSAVYLCASSLIGLSSYNERFFGPGTRLTVL.